This T cell receptor beta chain was captured in a study of shared clonotypes between healthy human individuals. The study's findings and limits: All-four-donor shared clonotypes had higher generation probabilities than non-shared clonotypes did.

CDR1 is LGHNA and CDR2 is YSLEER in the germline V gene. With 0 bases removed from V and 8 bases from J, the gap between germline ends came to 22 bases. The CDR3 has 17 residues. A note on this clone: Its specificity is not known.

The assay ran at deep level. Once extracted for a subset, genomic DNA was divided evenly among several immunoSEQ plates. Only in-frame clones appear in the TCRdb table, and some are missing; sequencing was by immunoSEQ multiplex PCR. The top ten hold 0.3% to 0.45% of the sample, which has some 2,500,000 clones, less than 95% seen once. The sequenced sample consisted of naive CD4+ T cells from PBMCs. As for subset: CD45RA+ positively selected. The rearrangement joins TRBV4-3 to TRBJ1-2, with D perhaps TRBD1 (5 bases). The source of this sequence is a man aged 18 to 35 in good health. Some clones in this sample may be carry-over from other donors' samples. This CDR3 is CASSQDFLAGRVGGYTF. The CDR3 bases are TGCGCCAGCAGCCAAGACTTTTTGGCAGGGAGAGTGGGAGGCTACACCTTC.